A single sample is the source of the 13 T cell receptor beta chains below, sequenced in a study of blood T cell repertoires in COVID-19. Measured with immunoSEQ multiplex PCR; TCRdb has only the in-frame clones, and not every one. The sample records hundreds of thousands of clones, around nine tenths being singletons. Sequencing was carried out using PBMCs or T cells enriched from blood (not recorded which). The receptors here all came from a middle-aged woman who had recovered from COVID-19.

This chain connects TRBV7-2 to TRBJ1-4; 7 positions match TRBD1. Germline CDR1 reads SGHTA; CDR2 reads FQGNSA. V trimming: 4 bases; J trimming: 3 bases; junction bases outside the gene matches: 2. The length of the CDR3 is 14 residues. The CDR3 loop reads CASSSGQPNEKLFF. The CDR3 DNA is TGTGCCAGCAGCTCGGGACAGCCTAATGAAAAACTGTTTTTT.

The chain has TRBV11-2 and TRBJ1-3; the D is unclear. V shed 5 bases and J shed 0 bases, with 14 bases lying between them. Germline CDR1 and CDR2: SGHAT and FQNNGV. The CDR3 is 16 residues long. In DNA form, the CDR3 reads TGTGCCAGCAGCCCCCCGGAGGCCTACTCTGGAAACACCATATATTTT. It is translated as CASSPPEAYSGNTIYF.

J is TRBJ2-7 and V is TRBV6-2 or TRBV6-3; D is unresolved. Germline CDR1 and CDR2: MNHEY and SVGEGT. V was shortened by 6 bases and J by 0 bases, with 12 bases between the two germline ends. The CDR3 is 14 amino acids. DNA of the CDR3: TGTGCCAGCAGCCTTGACATGATCTCCTACGAGCAGTACTTC. Translating gives CASSLDMISYEQYF.

This clone was counted only a few times. The rearrangement uses TRBV5-1 and TRBJ2-5, with 14 bases lining up with TRBD2. This CDR3 has 15 residues. The V gene end was trimmed by 5 bases and the J gene end by 1 base; junction bases not matched to a gene: 1. Germline-derived CDR1 and CDR2 are SGHRS and YFSETQ. CDR3 in amino acids: CASRGLAGAQETQYF. The CDR3 nucleotides are TGCGCCAGCAGGGGACTAGCGGGAGCCCAAGAGACCCAGTACTTC.

J is TRBJ1-1 and V is TRBV28, with a tentative D call TRBD1 (5 bases). Germline CDR1 and CDR2: MDHEN and SYDVKM. V lost 5 bases and J 4 bases, leaving 14 bases between the germline ends. The CDR3 loop spans 14 amino acids. Here the CDR3 reads CASSVISGGTEAFF. DNA for the CDR3: TGTGCCAGCAGTGTTATATCGGGGGGCACTGAAGCTTTCTTT.

This clone was observed a single time. This sequence joins TRBV28 and TRBJ1-1; no clear D. Germline CDR1 and CDR2: MDHEN and SYDVKM. V shed 8 bases and J shed 7 bases, with 8 bases lying between them. CDR3 size: 10 residues. DNA of the CDR3: TGTGCCAGCGACCGGGGTGAAGCTTTCTTT. Translated: CASDRGEAFF.

The chain combines TRBV5-4 with TRBJ2-5; 10 bases are shared with TRBD2. Trimming at V came to 2 bases and at J to 2 bases, leaving 6 bases not matched to a gene. Germline lookup yields CDR1 SGHNT and CDR2 YYREEE (reference sequence). The CDR3 contains 16 residues. CDR3 protein: CASSLPGLAPQETQYF. The CDR3 DNA sequence: TGTGCCAGCAGCTTACCGGGACTAGCGCCTCAAGAGACCCAGTACTTC.

The chain combines TRBV6-5 with TRBJ2-2; TRBD2 might be the D (5 bases). Germline CDR1 MNHEY, CDR2 SVGAGI. The CDR3 sequence is 15 residues long. V was trimmed by 2 bases and J by 1 base, leaving 8 bases between them. Here the CDR3 DNA reads TGTGCCAGCAGTTACAGAGGGAGGAACACCGGGGAGCTGTTTTTT. Amino acids: CASSYRGRNTGELFF.

The V and J genes are TRBV7-2 and TRBJ2-1; 10 bases match TRBD1. CDR1 and CDR2 (germline): SGHTA, FQGNSA. The CDR3 has 15 residues. The trim removed 6 bases at V and 4 bases at J, leaving 6 bases unmatched. CDR3 sequence: CASSPGTGAYNEQFF. CDR3 in DNA: TGTGCCAGCAGTCCCGGGACAGGGGCATACAATGAGCAGTTCTTC.

The chain employs TRBV2 and TRBJ2-3, with D hard to call. Germline CDR1 and CDR2: SNHLY and FYNNEI. CDR3 length: 15 residues. With 7 bases removed from V and 2 bases from J, the gap between germline ends came to 16 bases. CDR3 coding DNA: TGTGCCAGCACCTTGACCCGGGTCCCCACAGATACGCAGTATTTT. Protein sequence: CASTLTRVPTDTQYF.

This clone showed up just a few times. The rearrangement joins TRBV7-2 to TRBJ1-3; weak D call: TRBD1 (6 bases). V was clipped by 5 bases and J by 2 bases, with 10 bases between them. The CDR3 is 14 residues long. Germline-derived CDR1 and CDR2 are SGHTA and FQGNSA. The CDR3 is CASSDTGPGNTIYF. The CDR3 nucleotides are TGTGCCAGCAGCGACACAGGGCCTGGAAACACCATATATTTT. The full variable domain, in which reference TRBV7-2 and TRBJ1-3 provide the parts outside the CDR3, is GAGVSQSPSNKVTEKGKDVELRCDPISGHTALYWYRQSLGQGLEFLIYFQGNSAPDKSGLPSDRFSAERTGGSVSTLTIQRTQQEDSAVYLCASSDTGPGNTIYFGEGSWLTVV.

This clone has just a few counts. The chain joins TRBV3-1 (or the pseudogene TRBV3-2) to TRBJ2-7; no reliable D call. Germline CDR1 LGHDT, CDR2 YNNKEL (reference sequence). V was pared by 2 bases and J by 0 bases, with 8 bases between. The CDR3 has 14 residues. The CDR3 protein is CASSQLVSSYEQYF. In DNA form, the CDR3 reads TGTGCCAGCAGCCAACTAGTCAGCTCCTACGAGCAGTACTTC.

The V and J genes are TRBV9 and TRBJ2-6; D unresolved. The V end was cut by 3 bases, the J end by 0 bases, with 10 bases between. Germline V gene sequence: CDR1 SGDLS, CDR2 YYNGEE. This CDR3 is 16 amino acids long. CDR3 residues: CASSASVLSGANVLTF. DNA of the CDR3: TGTGCCAGCAGCGCGTCGGTCCTCTCTGGGGCCAACGTCCTGACTTTC.